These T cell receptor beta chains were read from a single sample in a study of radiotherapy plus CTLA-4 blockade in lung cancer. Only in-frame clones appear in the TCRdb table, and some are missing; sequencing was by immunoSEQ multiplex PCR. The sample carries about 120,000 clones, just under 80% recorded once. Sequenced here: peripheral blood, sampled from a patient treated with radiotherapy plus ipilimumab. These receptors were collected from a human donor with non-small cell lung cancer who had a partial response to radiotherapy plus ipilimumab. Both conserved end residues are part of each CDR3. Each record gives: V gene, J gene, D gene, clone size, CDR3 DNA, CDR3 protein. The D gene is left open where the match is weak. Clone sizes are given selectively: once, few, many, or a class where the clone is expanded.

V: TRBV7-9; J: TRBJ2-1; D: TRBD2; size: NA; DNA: TGTGCCAGCAGCCCCAGGACTAGTCGAAGCTCCTACAATGAGCAGTTCTTC; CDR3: CASSPRTSRSSYNEQFF
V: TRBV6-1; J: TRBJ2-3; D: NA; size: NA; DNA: TGTGCCAGCAGCAGGGGTGACACAGATACGCAGTATTTT; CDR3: CASSRGDTDTQYF
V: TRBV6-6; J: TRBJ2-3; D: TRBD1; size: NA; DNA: TGTGCCAGCACGGAGACAGGGACAGATACGCAGTATTTT; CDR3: CASTETGTDTQYF
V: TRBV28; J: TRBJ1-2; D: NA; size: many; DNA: TGTGCCAGCCGAAGGAGCTATGGCTACACCTTC; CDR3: CASRRSYGYTF
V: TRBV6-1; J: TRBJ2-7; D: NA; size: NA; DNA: TGTGCCAGCAGTGAACGGGGACAAACCTACGAGCAGTACTTC; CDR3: CASSERGQTYEQYF
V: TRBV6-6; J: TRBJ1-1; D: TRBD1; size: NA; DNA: TGTGCCAGCAGTGACTCCGGGAGGGGGCCCACTGAAGCTTTCTTT; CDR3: CASSDSGRGPTEAFF
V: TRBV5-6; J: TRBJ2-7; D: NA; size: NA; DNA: TGTGCCAGCGCCTACAGGGTGGGCTACGAGCAGTACTTC; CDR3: CASAYRVGYEQYF
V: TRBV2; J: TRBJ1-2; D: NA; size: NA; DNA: TGTGCCAGCCTTGAGAGGGCCTATGGCTACACCTTC; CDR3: CASLERAYGYTF
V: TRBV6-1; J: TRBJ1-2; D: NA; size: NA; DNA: TGTGCCAGCGACCTCAATTCGGGAGTTGCCGAGGGCTACACCTTC; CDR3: CASDLNSGVAEGYTF
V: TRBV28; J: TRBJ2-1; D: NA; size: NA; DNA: TGTGCCAGCAGTTTGGGTAGTGGGGGGTGGCAGTTCTTC; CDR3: CASSLGSGGWQFF
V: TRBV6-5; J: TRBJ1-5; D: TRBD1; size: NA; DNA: TGTGCCAGCAGTCCTCGGACAGGGGAACAGCCCCAGCATTTT; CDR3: CASSPRTGEQPQHF
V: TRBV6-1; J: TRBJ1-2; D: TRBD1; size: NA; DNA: TGTGCCAGCAGTGGGGGACAGGGGGCCAATGGCTACACCTTC; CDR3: CASSGGQGANGYTF
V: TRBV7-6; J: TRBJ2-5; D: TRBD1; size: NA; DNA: TGTGCCAGCAGCCCCGGGACAGGGGAGACCCAGTACTTC; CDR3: CASSPGTGETQYF
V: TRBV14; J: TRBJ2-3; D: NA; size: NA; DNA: TGTGCCAGCAGCCAAGTCAGGCGGGGCCGCACAGATACGCAGTATTTT; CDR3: CASSQVRRGRTDTQYF
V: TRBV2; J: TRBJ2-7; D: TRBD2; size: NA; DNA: TGTGCCAGAGGAGGGGCTAGCGGGAGTAACTACGAGCAGTACTTC; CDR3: CARGGASGSNYEQYF
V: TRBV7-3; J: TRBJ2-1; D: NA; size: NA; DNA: TGTGCCAGCAGCTTGGGGGCGCAGGGTGAGCAGTTCTTC; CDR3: CASSLGAQGEQFF
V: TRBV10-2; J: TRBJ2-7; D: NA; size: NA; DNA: TGCGCCAGCTCAGTAGGACTCTACTACGAGCAGTACTTC; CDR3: CASSVGLYYEQYF
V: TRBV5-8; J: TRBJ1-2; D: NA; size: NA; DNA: TGTGCCAGCAGCTTGCCAGGGGCCTATGGCTACACCTTC; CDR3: CASSLPGAYGYTF
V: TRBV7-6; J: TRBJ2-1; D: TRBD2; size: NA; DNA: TGTGCCAGCAGTCCGGGGGGTGGACTAGAGACCAATGAGCAGTTCTTC; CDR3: CASSPGGGLETNEQFF
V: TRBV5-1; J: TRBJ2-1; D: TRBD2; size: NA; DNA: TGCGCCAGCAGCTTGGGTGCCCTAGCGGGATCGGCTTCTGAGCAGTTCTTC; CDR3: CASSLGALAGSASEQFF
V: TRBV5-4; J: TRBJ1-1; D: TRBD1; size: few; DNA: TGTGCCAGCAGCCGGACAGGGGCGTACACTGAAGCTTTCTTT; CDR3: CASSRTGAYTEAFF
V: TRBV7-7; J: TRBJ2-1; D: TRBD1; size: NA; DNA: TGTGCTAGCAGCTTAGGAGGACAGGGCAATGAGCAGTTCTTC; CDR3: CASSLGGQGNEQFF
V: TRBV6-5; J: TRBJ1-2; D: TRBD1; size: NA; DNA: TGTGCCGCCAGACAGGGTAACTATGGCTACACCTTC; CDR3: CAARQGNYGYTF
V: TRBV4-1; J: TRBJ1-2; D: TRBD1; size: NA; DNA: TGCGCCAGCAGCCTAGTACAGTCGGGACAGGGGTCTTGGGGCTACACCTTC; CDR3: CASSLVQSGQGSWGYTF
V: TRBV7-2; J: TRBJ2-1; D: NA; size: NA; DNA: TGTGCCAGCAGCCGGAGGGCCCTCCCAGGGCCCCTCAATGAGCAGTTCTTC; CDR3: CASSRRALPGPLNEQFF
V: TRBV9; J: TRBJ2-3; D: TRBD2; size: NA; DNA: TGTGCCAGCAGCCCACGTAGGGGAATTACTAGCGGTTGGGATACGCAGTATTTT; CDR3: CASSPRRGITSGWDTQYF
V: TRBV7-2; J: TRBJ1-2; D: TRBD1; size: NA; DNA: TGTGCCAGCAGCTTGGTCATAGGGGGCAACTATGGCTACACCTTC; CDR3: CASSLVIGGNYGYTF
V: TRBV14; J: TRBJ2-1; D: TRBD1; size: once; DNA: TGTGCCAGCAGCCAAGGGATAGGGGACAGGGGCTACAATGAGCAGTTCTTC; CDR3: CASSQGIGDRGYNEQFF
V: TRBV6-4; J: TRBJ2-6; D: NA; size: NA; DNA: TGTGCCAGCAGTCCGGGAGTGTGGTTAGGGGCCAACGTCCTGACTTTC; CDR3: CASSPGVWLGANVLTF
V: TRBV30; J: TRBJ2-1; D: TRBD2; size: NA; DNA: TGTGCCTGGACGAGACTAGCGGTCAATGAGCAGTTCTTC; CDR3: CAWTRLAVNEQFF
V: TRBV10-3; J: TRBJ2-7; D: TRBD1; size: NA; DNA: TGTGCCATCAGTGAGTGGCAGGGGGCCGACGAGCAGTACTTC; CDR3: CAISEWQGADEQYF
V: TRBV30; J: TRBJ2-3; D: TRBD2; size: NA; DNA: TGTGCCTGGAGTCCCTTCGGACTAGCGGGAGATACTACGCAGTATTTT; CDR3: CAWSPFGLAGDTTQYF
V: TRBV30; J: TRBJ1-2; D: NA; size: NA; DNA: TGTGCCTGGAGTAAGGGAGACAAAACGGGGGGCTACACCTTC; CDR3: CAWSKGDKTGGYTF
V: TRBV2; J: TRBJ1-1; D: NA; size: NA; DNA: TGTGCCAGCGGGGAGGGGAGGGGGGTCACTGAAGCTTTCTTT; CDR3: CASGEGRGVTEAFF
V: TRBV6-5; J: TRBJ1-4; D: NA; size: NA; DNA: TGTGCCAGCAGAGGAAGGCAGGGTAGTGAAAAACTGTTTTTT; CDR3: CASRGRQGSEKLFF
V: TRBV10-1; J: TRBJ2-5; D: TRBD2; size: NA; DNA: TGCGCCAGCAGTGAGAGGACTAGCGGGTACAAAGAGACCCAGTACTTC; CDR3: CASSERTSGYKETQYF
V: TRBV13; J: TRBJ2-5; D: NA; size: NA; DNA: TGTGCCAGCAGCTTAGGCCTCAGGACACCAAAAGGGGGTCAAGAGACCCAGTACTTC; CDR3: CASSLGLRTPKGGQETQYF
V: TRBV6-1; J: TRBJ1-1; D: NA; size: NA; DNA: TGTGCCAGCAGAGAGGCAGGGGACACTGAAGCTTTCTTT; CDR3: CASREAGDTEAFF
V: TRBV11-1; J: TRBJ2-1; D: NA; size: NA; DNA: TGTGCCAGCAGCGGGTTGACGGGAAATGAGCAGTTCTTC; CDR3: CASSGLTGNEQFF
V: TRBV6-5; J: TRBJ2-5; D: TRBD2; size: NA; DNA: TGTGCCAGCAGTTACCCTAGCGGTGGGAGGAGGGGGACCCAGTACTTC; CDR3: CASSYPSGGRRGTQYF
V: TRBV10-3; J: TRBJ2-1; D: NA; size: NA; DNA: TGTGCCAGCGGCGCCGCGGGGAACAATGAGCAGTTCTTC; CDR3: CASGAAGNNEQFF
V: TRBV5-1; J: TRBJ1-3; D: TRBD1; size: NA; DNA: TGCGCCAGCAGCTTTGGACAGGCCGCAGGAAACACCATATATTTT; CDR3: CASSFGQAAGNTIYF
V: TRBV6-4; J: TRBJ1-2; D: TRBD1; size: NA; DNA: TGTGCCAGCAGTGACTTTTCTTCGGGTGCCGGGACAGACTATGGCTACACCTTC; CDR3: CASSDFSSGAGTDYGYTF
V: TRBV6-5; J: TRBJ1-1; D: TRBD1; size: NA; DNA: TGTGCCAGCAGAACCGGACAGGGGTGGACTGAAGCTTTCTTT; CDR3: CASRTGQGWTEAFF
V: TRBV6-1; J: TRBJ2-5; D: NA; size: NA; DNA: TGTGCCAGCATCCGGGGTATACGAGAGACCCAGTACTTC; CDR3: CASIRGIRETQYF